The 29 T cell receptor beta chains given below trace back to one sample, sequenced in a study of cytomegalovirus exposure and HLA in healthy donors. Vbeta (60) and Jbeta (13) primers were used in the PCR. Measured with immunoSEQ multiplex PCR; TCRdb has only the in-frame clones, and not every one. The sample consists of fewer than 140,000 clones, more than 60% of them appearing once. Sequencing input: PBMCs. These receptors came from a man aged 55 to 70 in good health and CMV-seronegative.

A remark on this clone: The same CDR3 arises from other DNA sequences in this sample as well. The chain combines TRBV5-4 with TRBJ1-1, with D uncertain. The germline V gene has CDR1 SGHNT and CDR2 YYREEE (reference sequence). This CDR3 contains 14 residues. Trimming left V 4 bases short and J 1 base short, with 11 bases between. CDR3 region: CASSLNRENTEAFF. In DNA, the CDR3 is TGTGCCAGCAGCCTAAATCGGGAGAACACTGAAGCTTTCTTT.

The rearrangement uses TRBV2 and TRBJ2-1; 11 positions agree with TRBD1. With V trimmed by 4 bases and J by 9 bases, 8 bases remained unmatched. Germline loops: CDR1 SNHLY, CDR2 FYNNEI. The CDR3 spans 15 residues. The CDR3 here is CASSGGTGGIGEQFF. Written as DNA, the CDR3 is TGTGCCAGCAGTGGGGGGACAGGGGGGATAGGTGAGCAGTTCTTC.

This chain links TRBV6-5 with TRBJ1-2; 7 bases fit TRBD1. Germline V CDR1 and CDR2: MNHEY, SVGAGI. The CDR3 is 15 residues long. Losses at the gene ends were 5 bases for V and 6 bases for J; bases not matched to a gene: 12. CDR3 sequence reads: CASSRSAGTANGYTF. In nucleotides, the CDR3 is TGTGCCAGCAGTAGATCAGCCGGGACAGCTAATGGCTACACCTTC.

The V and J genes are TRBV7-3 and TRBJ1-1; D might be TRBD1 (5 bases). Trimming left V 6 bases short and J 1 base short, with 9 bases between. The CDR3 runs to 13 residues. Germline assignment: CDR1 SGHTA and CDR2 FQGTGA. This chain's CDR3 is CASSTGQNTEAFF. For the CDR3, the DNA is TGTGCCAGCAGTACAGGACAGAACACTGAAGCTTTCTTT.

DNA for the CDR3: TGTGCCATCAGTGAGCGGGGTAGTTACAATGAGCAGTTCTTC. Translation gives CAISERGSYNEQFF. This chain connects TRBV10-3 to TRBJ2-1; TRBD2 might be the D (5 bases). The germline V and J ends were trimmed by 2 bases and 4 bases, with 9 bases remaining between them. The CDR3 runs to 14 residues. Germline-derived CDR1 and CDR2 are ENHRY and SYGVKD.

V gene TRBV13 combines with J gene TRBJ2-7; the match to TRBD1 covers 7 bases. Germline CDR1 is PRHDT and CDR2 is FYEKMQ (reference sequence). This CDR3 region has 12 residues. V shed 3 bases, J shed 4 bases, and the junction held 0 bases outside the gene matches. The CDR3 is CASSFRGYEQYV. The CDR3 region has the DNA TGTGCCAGCAGCTTCAGGGGGTACGAGCAGTACGTC.

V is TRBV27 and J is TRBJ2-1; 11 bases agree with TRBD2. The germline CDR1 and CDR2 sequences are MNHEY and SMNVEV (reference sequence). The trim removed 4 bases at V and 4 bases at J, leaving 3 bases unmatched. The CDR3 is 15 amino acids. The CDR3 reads CASSSTSGGYNEQFF. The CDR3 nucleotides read TGTGCCAGCAGTTCCACTAGCGGGGGTTACAATGAGCAGTTCTTC.

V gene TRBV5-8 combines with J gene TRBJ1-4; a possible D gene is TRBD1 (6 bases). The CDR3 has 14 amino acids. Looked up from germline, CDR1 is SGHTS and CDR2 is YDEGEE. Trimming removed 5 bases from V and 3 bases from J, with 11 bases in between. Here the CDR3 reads CASRPRTANEKLFF. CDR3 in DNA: TGTGCCAGCAGACCGAGGACAGCTAATGAAAAACTGTTTTTT.

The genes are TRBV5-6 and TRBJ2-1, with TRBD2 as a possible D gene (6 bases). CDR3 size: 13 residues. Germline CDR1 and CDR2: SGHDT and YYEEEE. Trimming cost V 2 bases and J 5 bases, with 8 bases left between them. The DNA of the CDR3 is TGTGCCAGCAGCTTAACGGGGGACAATGAGCAGTTCTTC. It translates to CASSLTGDNEQFF.

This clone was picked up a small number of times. The CDR3 nucleotides read TGTGCCAGCTCCCAAATTACAGGGCAGGGAGCCAAAAACATTCAGTACTTC. This codes for CASSQITGQGAKNIQYF. The V call is TRBV18, the J call TRBJ2-4; maybe TRBD1 (6 bases). This CDR3 has 17 residues. V lost 6 bases and J lost 0, with 18 bases in between. Per germline, CDR1 KGHSH and CDR2 LQKENI. The whole variable domain, filled in from reference TRBV18 and TRBJ2-4, reads NAGVMQNPRHLVRRRGQEARLRCSPMKGHSHVYWYRQLPEEGLKFMVYLQKENIIDESGMPKERFSAEFPKEGPSILRIQQVVRGDSAAYFCASSQITGQGAKNIQYFGAGTRLSVL.

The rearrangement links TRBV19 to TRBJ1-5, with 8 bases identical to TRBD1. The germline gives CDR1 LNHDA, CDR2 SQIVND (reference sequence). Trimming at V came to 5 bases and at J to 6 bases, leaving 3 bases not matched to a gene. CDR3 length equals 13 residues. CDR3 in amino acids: CASSADRGQPQHF. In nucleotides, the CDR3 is TGTGCCAGTAGTGCAGACAGGGGTCAGCCCCAGCATTTT. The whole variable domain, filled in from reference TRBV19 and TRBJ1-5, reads DGGITQSPKYLFRKEGQNVTLSCEQNLNHDAMYWYRQDPGQGLRLIYYSQIVNDFQKGDIAEGYSVSREKKESFPLTVTSAQKNPTAFYLCASSADRGQPQHFGDGTRLSIL.

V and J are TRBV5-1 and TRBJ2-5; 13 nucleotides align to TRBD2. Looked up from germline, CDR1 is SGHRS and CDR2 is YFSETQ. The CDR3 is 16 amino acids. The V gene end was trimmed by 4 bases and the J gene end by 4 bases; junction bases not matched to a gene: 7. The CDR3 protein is CASSVTGLAGPETQYF. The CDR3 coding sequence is TGCGCCAGCAGCGTGACGGGACTAGCGGGGCCAGAGACCCAGTACTTC.

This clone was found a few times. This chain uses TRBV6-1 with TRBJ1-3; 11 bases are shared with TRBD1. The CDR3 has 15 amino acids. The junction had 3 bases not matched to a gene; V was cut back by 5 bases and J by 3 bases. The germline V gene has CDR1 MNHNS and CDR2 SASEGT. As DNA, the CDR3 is TGTGCCAGCAGTTGGGACAGGGGGTTTGGAAACACCATATATTTT. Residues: CASSWDRGFGNTIYF.

CDR3 bases: TGTGCCAGCAGTCCACAGGGTTCGACTAATGAAAAACTGTTTTTT. This sequence encodes CASSPQGSTNEKLFF. V gene TRBV28 combines with J gene TRBJ1-4; weak D call: TRBD1 (6 bases). CDR1 and CDR2 (germline): MDHEN, SYDVKM. V was cut by 5 bases and J by 2 bases, with 12 bases left in between. The CDR3 extends over 15 amino acids.

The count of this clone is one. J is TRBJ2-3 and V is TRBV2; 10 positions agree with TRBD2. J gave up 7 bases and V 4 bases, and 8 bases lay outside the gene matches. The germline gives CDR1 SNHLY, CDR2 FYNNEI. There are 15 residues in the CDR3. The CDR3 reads CASSASGGAMNTQYF. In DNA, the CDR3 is TGTGCCAGCAGTGCGAGCGGGGGGGCTATGAATACGCAGTATTTT.

The CDR3 DNA is TGTGCCAGCGTCGCCTCAGGGGGTTACGAGCAGTACTTC. It codes for CASVASGGYEQYF. This chain joins TRBV2 and TRBJ2-7; 7 bases line up with TRBD1. Germline values: CDR1 SNHLY, CDR2 FYNNEI. Unmatched junction bases numbered 8, after V lost 8 bases and J lost 4 bases. The CDR3 covers 13 residues.

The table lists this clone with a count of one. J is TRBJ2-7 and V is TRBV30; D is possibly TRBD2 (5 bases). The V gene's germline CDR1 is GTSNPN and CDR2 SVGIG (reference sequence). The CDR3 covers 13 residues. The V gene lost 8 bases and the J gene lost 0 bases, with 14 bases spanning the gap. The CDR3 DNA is TGTGCCGGCGGACGGGAAAACTCCTACGAGCAGTACTTC. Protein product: CAGGRENSYEQYF.

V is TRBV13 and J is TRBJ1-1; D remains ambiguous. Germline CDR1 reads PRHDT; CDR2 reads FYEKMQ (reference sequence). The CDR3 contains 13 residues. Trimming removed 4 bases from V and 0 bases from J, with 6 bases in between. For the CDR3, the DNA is TGTGCCAGCAGCTACGGGATGAACACTGAAGCTTTCTTT. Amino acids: CASSYGMNTEAFF.

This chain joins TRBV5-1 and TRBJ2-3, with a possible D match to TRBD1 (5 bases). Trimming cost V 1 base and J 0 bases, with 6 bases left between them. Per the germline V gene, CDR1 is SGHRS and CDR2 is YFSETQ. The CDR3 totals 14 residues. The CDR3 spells CASSLRGSTDTQYF. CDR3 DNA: TGCGCCAGCAGCTTGAGGGGAAGCACAGATACGCAGTATTTT.

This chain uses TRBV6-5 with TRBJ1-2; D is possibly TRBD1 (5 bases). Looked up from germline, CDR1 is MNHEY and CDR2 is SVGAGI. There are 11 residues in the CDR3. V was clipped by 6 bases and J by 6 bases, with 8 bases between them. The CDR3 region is CASRTEDGYTF. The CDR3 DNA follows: TGTGCCAGCAGGACAGAGGATGGCTACACCTTC.

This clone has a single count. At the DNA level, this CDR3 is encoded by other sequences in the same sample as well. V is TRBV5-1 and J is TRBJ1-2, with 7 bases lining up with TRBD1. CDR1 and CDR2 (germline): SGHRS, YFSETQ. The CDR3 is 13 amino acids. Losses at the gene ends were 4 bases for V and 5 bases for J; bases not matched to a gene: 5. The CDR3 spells CASSPDREYGYTF. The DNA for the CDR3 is TGCGCCAGCAGCCCCGACAGGGAGTATGGCTACACCTTC.

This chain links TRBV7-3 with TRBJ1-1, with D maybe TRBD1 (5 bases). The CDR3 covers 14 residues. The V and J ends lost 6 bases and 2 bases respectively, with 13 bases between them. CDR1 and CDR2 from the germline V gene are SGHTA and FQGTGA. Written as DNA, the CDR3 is TGTGCCAGCAGTCCAGACAGAATAAACACTGAAGCTTTCTTT. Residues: CASSPDRINTEAFF.

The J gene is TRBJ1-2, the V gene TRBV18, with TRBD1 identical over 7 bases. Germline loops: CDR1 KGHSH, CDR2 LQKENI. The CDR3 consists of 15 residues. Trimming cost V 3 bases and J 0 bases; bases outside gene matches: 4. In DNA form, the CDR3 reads TGTGCCAGCTCACCTCGGGGACAGACTAACTATGGCTACACCTTC. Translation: CASSPRGQTNYGYTF.

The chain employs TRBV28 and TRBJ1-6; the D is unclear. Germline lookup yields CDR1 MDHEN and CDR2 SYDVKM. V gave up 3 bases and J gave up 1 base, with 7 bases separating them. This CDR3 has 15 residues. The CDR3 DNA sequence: TGTGCCAGCAGTTTTGAGAGATCCTATAATTCACCCCTCCACTTT. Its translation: CASSFERSYNSPLHF.

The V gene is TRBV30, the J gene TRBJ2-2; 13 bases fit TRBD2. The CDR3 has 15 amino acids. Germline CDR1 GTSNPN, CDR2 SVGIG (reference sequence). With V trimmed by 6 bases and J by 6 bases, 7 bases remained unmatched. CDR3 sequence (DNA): TGTGCCTGCAAACCGGGACTAGCGGGGTCCGGGGAGCTGTTTTTT. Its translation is CACKPGLAGSGELFF.

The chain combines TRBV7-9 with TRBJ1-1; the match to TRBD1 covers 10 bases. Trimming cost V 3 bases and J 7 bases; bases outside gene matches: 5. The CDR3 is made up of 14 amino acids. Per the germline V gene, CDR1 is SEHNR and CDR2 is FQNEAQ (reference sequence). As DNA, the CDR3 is TGTGCCAGCAGCTTTTCGACAGGGGGCGATGAAGCTTTCTTT. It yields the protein CASSFSTGGDEAFF.

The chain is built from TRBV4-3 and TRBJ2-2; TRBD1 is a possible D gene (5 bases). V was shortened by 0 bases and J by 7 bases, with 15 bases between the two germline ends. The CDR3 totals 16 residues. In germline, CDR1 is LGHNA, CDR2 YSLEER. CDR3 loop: CASSQDGARTGGELFF. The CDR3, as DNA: TGCGCCAGCAGCCAAGATGGGGCTAGGACCGGCGGGGAGCTGTTTTTT.

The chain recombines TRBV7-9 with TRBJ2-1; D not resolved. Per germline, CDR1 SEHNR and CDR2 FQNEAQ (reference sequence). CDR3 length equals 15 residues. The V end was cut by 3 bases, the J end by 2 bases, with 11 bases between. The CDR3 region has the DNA TGTGCCAGCAGCTTCAACCGGGTTACCTACAATGAGCAGTTCTTC. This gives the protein CASSFNRVTYNEQFF.

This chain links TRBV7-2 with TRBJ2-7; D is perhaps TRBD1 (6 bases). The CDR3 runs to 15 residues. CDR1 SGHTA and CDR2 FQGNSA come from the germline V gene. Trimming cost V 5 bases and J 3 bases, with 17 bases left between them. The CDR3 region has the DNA TGTGCCAGCAGCCGGGCGGACAGTAGTTTCTACGAGCAGTACTTC. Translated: CASSRADSSFYEQYF.